Described below is a single T cell receptor beta chain sequence and its context. Original analysis: Counts of nucleated cells, estimated from reference gene primer amplification, were obtained. TCRdb's copy holds only in-frame clones and misses some; the assay was immunoSEQ multiplex PCR. V and J calls and clone size are given by that table; D and trimming were obtained from the DNA. This sample has roughly 40,000 clones; 65% to 85% occur once, and the top ten carry 30% to 35%. The data are from a study of blood T cell repertoires in COVID-19. Study information: COVID-19 samples, acute and convalescent, were from the United States, Italy and Spain.

This CDR3 has 14 amino acids. CDR1 is SEHNR, CDR2 FQNEAQ, per germline (reference sequence). Trimming took off 3 bases at V and 1 base at J, with 9 bases between the two ends. The sequencing input was peripheral blood. This chain links TRBV7-9 with TRBJ1-1, with a weak D call TRBD1 (5 bases). This TCR was recovered from a woman older than 75 with acute or convalescent COVID-19. The CDR3 reads CASSFDQGNTEAFF. The DNA for the CDR3 is TGTGCCAGCAGCTTTGACCAGGGGAACACTGAAGCTTTCTTT.